This T cell receptor beta chain was recovered during a study of blood T cells in healthy people across ages. Germline V gene data show CDR1 as SNHLY and CDR2 as FYNNEI. The CDR3 spans 15 residues. V was trimmed by 7 bases and J by 0 bases, leaving 13 bases between them. A second about 6 to 12 cycle PCR used barcoded and J-beta primers. TCRdb reprocessed the 5' RACE reads with MiXCR, giving one entry per CDR3 protein. The sample shows hundreds of thousands of distinct CDR3 sequences, less than 35% of them seen only once. This clonotype was counted many times. Antigen unknown. Study observations and caveats: The recorded TCR beta diversity per million T cells decreased in a roughly linear manner with age. Diversity estimates drawn from one million T cells were deemed underestimates.

Material: blood. This sequence was found in an elderly woman in good health. V gene TRBV2 combines with J gene TRBJ2-4; D possibly corresponds to TRBD1 (5 bases). The CDR3 reads CASKGVTLAKNIQYF. CDR3 sequence (DNA): TGTGCCAGCAAAGGGGTCACTCTAGCCAAAAACATTCAGTACTTC.